The T cell receptor beta chain described here comes from a study of blood T cells in healthy people across ages. Overall study context: About one barcoded beta molecule was captured per two T cells (by template switching).

Trimming shortened V by 0 bases and J by 7 bases, and 14 bases separated the two germline ends. The V gene's germline CDR1 is SGHKS and CDR2 YYEKEE (reference sequence). The length of the CDR3 is 15 residues. Together with a sample-barcoded 5' primer, a J-beta primer mix was included in a second PCR lasting roughly 6 to 12 cycles. TCRdb recomputed calls from the 5' RACE reads with MiXCR, one row per CDR3 protein. The sample includes around 1.5 million distinct CDR3 sequences, roughly 40% seen only once; the top ten take roughly 8.2%. About this clonotype itself: Its antigen is unknown.

Study-wide findings and caveats: PBMC samples, being unsorted, prevented any conclusive comparison of naive and antigen-experienced cells. Fewer expanded clones and more diversity marked long-lived versus aged donors.

The donors, all healthy, were Caucasians living in Russia, aged about 6 to 100. What was sequenced was blood. This TCR was sampled from a woman aged 18 to 35 in good health. The chain employs TRBV5-5 and TRBJ2-1; D is perhaps TRBD2 (5 bases). CDR3 bases: TGTGCCAGCAGCTTGGAGGGTAGCGCCTTTAATGAGCAGTTCTTC. Translating gives CASSLEGSAFNEQFF.